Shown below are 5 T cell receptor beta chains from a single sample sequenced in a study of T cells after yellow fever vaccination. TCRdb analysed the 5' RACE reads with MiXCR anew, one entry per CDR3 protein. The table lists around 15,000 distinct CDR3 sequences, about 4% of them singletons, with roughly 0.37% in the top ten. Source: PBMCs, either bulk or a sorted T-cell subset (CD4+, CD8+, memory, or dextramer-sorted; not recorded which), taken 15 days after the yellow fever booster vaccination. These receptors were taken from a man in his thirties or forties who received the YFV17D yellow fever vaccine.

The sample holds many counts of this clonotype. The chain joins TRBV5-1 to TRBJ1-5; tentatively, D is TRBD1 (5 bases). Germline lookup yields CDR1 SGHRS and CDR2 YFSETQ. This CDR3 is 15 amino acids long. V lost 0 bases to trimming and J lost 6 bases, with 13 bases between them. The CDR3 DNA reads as TGCGCCAGCAGCTTGGGATCGGGGGACGGTCAGCCCCAGCATTTT. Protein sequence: CASSLGSGDGQPQHF.

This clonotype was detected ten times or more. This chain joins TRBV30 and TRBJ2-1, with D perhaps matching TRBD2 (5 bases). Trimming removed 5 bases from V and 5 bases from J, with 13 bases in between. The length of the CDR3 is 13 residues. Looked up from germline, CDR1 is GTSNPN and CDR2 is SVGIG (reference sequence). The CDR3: CAWVGDPNNEQFF. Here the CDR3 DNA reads TGTGCCTGGGTCGGGGATCCTAACAATGAGCAGTTCTTC.

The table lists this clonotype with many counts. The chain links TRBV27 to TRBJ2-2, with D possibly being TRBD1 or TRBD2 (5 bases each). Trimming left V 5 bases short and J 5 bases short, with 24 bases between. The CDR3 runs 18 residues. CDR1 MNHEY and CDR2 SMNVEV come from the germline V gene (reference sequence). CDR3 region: CASSILGFGAGGTGELFF. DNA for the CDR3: TGTGCCAGCAGTATCCTTGGTTTTGGGGCGGGTGGAACCGGGGAGCTGTTTTTT.

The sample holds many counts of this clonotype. CDR3 DNA sequence: TGCAGCGTTGATCCCGGGAATGGTGAGCAGTTCTTC. Translated, it gives CSVDPGNGEQFF. The rearrangement uses TRBV29-1 and TRBJ2-1, with D possibly matching TRBD2 (5 bases). Trimming took 3 bases from V and 9 from J, leaving 12 bases between them. This CDR3 region has 12 residues. Germline V gene data show CDR1 as SQVTM and CDR2 as ANQGSEA.

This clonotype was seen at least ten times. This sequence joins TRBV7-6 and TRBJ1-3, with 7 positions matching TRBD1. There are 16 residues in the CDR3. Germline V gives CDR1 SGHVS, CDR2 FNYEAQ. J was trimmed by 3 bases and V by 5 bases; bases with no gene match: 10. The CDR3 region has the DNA TGTGCCAGCAGCGTGGGCCCAACAGGGGTTGGAAACACCATATATTTT. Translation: CASSVGPTGVGNTIYF.